This TCR beta chain was observed in a study of blood T cell repertoires in COVID-19. Study as a whole: Collection of acute and convalescent COVID-19 samples took place in the United States, Italy and Spain. Nucleic acid was either cDNA or gDNA, and it came from T cells, B-cell-depleted T cells, or PBMCs.

Germline CDR1 and CDR2: MDHEN and SYDVKM. The CDR3 extends over 15 amino acids. V was pared by 1 base and J by 3 bases, with 12 bases between. Patients at the Seattle site were enrolled during active infection and followed longitudinally. Data came from immunoSEQ multiplex PCR; TCRdb stores just in-frame clones and leaves some out. Of 330,000 or so clones listed, 87% were seen once; the top ten hold 9.5% to 10%. The material sequenced was peripheral blood. This clonotype was obtained from a man aged 25 to 40 with COVID-19, enrolled during active disease. The chain joins TRBV28 to TRBJ1-2; no clear D gene. The DNA of the CDR3 is TGTGCCAGCAGTTTATTTGGAGACTTTTACTATGGCTACACCTTC. This translates into CASSLFGDFYYGYTF.